One sample yielded the 26 T cell receptor beta chains listed below, sequenced in a study of patients and donors after allogeneic stem cell transplantation. TCRdb passed the RT-PCR reads through MiXCR, listing each CDR3 protein once. The sample records about 57,000 distinct CDR3 sequences, more than 10% being singletons. What was sequenced was blood, either unsorted or a sorted T cell fraction (not recorded which). The receptors come from a human donor who was either an allogeneic HSCT recipient or a stem cell or donor lymphocyte infusion donor (not recorded which). It is not recorded whose cells these are; they may come from a transplant donor.

This clonotype has just a few counts. This chain uses TRBV27 with TRBJ2-7; no definite D call. This CDR3 spans 15 amino acids. V shed 6 bases and J shed 0 bases, with 15 bases lying between them. Germline-derived CDR1 and CDR2 are MNHEY and SMNVEV (reference sequence). CDR3 DNA: TGTGCCAGCAGCCCAGGATCCCAACCCTCCTACGAGCAGTACTTC. Translation: CASSPGSQPSYEQYF.

This clonotype was counted only a few times. This rearrangement joins TRBV12-3 or TRBV12-4 to TRBJ1-1, with 7 bases that match TRBD1. With 6 bases clipped from V and 0 bases from J, the junction kept 7 bases outside the gene matches. The CDR3 loop spans 15 amino acids. Written as DNA, the CDR3 is TGTGCCAGCAGGTCCTCCGGGACAGTGAACACTGAAGCTTTCTTT. It specifies CASRSSGTVNTEAFF.

The chain links TRBV6-5 to TRBJ2-7, with 7 nucleotides matching TRBD1. Germline-derived CDR1 and CDR2 are MNHEY and SVGAGI. V was pared by 8 bases and J by 6 bases, with 16 bases of the junction left unmatched. The CDR3 extends over 15 amino acids. The DNA of the CDR3 is TGTGCCAGCCACCGTCTCGCGACAGGGAAGGGCGAGCAGTACTTC. Translating it yields CASHRLATGKGEQYF.

The chain carries TRBV20-1 and TRBJ2-7, with TRBD2 matching over 9 bases. The CDR3 is made up of 13 amino acids. The V segment lost 5 bases and the J segment 6 bases; nucleotides outside the gene matches: 8. Germline CDR1 DFQATT, CDR2 SNEGSKA (reference sequence). CDR3 bases: TGCAGTGCTTTTAGCGGGAGTGTAGGCGAGCAGTACTTC. It translates to CSAFSGSVGEQYF.

The CDR3 is CASREGLAGLGEQFF. The CDR3 nucleotides are TGTGCCAGCAGGGAAGGACTAGCGGGATTGGGTGAGCAGTTCTTC. The V gene is TRBV7-9, the J gene TRBJ2-1, with 12 bases fitting TRBD2. Germline CDR1 and CDR2: SEHNR and FQNEAQ (reference sequence). The CDR3 consists of 15 residues. V gave up 6 bases and J gave up 9 bases; unmatched junction bases: 9.

The CDR3 spells CASSVGSGLSSSSYEQYF. The CDR3 region has the DNA TGTGCCAGCAGCGTAGGTAGCGGGTTGTCCTCATCCTCCTACGAGCAGTACTTC. V gene TRBV9 combines with J gene TRBJ2-7, with 7 bases matching TRBD2. CDR1 and CDR2 from the germline V gene are SGDLS and YYNGEE. V shed 0 bases, J shed 0 bases, and the junction held 12 bases outside the gene matches. The CDR3 spans 18 residues.

The table lists this clonotype with many counts. The chain joins TRBV6-6 to TRBJ1-2; 9 nucleotides agree with TRBD1. Germline V gene lookup returns CDR1 MNHNY and CDR2 SVGAGI (reference sequence). V lost 5 bases, J lost 0 bases, and 13 bases stayed unmatched. This CDR3 is 18 amino acids long. The CDR3 reads CASSPHRGLNIANYGYTF. Here the CDR3 DNA reads TGTGCCAGCAGTCCGCACAGGGGGCTCAACATAGCTAACTATGGCTACACCTTC.

This clonotype came up a few times. The chain carries TRBV15 and TRBJ1-5, with TRBD1 as a possible D gene (5 bases). V was trimmed by 1 base and J by 7 bases, leaving 11 bases between them. Germline CDR1 and CDR2: LNHNV and YYDKDF (reference sequence). The CDR3 runs to 14 residues. The DNA for the CDR3 is TGTGCCACCAGCAGAGCTGGGGGAAGCCAGCCCCAGCATTTT. Its protein is CATSRAGGSQPQHF.

This chain joins TRBV11-2 and TRBJ1-1, with D maybe TRBD1 (5 bases). Germline V CDR1 and CDR2: SGHAT, FQNNGV. V was pared by 3 bases and J by 1 base, with 9 bases between. This CDR3 contains 14 residues. Here the CDR3 DNA reads TGTGCCAGCAGCTTTGGGGCAGGGAACACTGAAGCTTTCTTT. It encodes CASSFGAGNTEAFF.

The chain links TRBV5-1 to TRBJ2-1; no reliable D call. V was cut by 5 bases and J by 0 bases, with 12 bases left in between. The CDR3 runs 15 residues. Looked up from germline, CDR1 is SGHRS and CDR2 is YFSETQ. CDR3 loop: CASRIDNPSYNEQFF. Written as DNA, the CDR3 is TGCGCCAGCAGAATCGACAACCCCTCCTACAATGAGCAGTTCTTC. The whole variable domain, remainder taken from reference TRBV5-1 and TRBJ2-1, is KAGVTQTPRYLIKTRGQQVTLSCSPISGHRSVSWYQQTPGQGLQFLFEYFSETQRNKGNFPGRFSGRQFSNSRSEMNVSTLELGDSALYLCASRIDNPSYNEQFFGPGTRLTVL.

This chain joins TRBV19 and TRBJ1-6, with 7 nucleotides matching TRBD1. Germline values: CDR1 LNHDA, CDR2 SQIVND (reference sequence). V shed 5 bases and J 6 bases; nucleotides not matched to a gene: 7. This CDR3 spans 15 amino acids. The CDR3 DNA reads TGTGCCAGTAGTGTAGGGGGACAGATTAATTCACCCCTCCACTTT. Translation gives CASSVGGQINSPLHF. Full variable domain (remainder filled in from reference TRBV19 and TRBJ1-6): DGGITQSPKYLFRKEGQNVTLSCEQNLNHDAMYWYRQDPGQGLRLIYYSQIVNDFQKGDIAEGYSVSREKKESFPLTVTSAQKNPTAFYLCASSVGGQINSPLHFGNGTRLTVT.

The rearrangement links TRBV6-1 to TRBJ1-1; possible D gene TRBD1, 6 bases. The CDR3 sequence is 14 residues long. Trimming took 6 bases from V and 2 from J, leaving 13 bases between them. Looked up from germline, CDR1 is MNHNS and CDR2 is SASEGT. The CDR3 coding sequence is TGTGCCAGCAGCGACTTCAGGGGAAACACTGAAGCTTTCTTT. This encodes CASSDFRGNTEAFF.

This rearrangement joins TRBV18 to TRBJ2-5, with 7 bases identical to TRBD2. Trimming took 2 bases from V and 3 from J; bases not matched to a gene: 9. The CDR3 loop spans 16 amino acids. Per germline, CDR1 KGHSH and CDR2 LQKENI. CDR3 region: CASSPRRELGEETQYF. CDR3 in DNA: TGTGCCAGCTCACCAAGGCGGGAGCTTGGGGAAGAGACCCAGTACTTC. The full variable domain, its missing parts supplied by reference TRBV18 and TRBJ2-5, is NAGVMQNPRHLVRRRGQEARLRCSPMKGHSHVYWYRQLPEEGLKFMVYLQKENIIDESGMPKERFSAEFPKEGPSILRIQQVVRGDSAAYFCASSPRRELGEETQYFGPGTRLLVL.

In its sample, this clonotype was seen a few times. The CDR3 protein is CASSPRESDSPLHF. CDR3 in DNA: TGTGCCAGCTCACCACGGGAGTCGGATTCACCCCTCCACTTT. The gene calls are TRBV18 and TRBJ1-6; D unresolved. The CDR3 has 14 amino acids. Trimming took 1 base from V and 8 from J, leaving 9 bases between them. CDR1 KGHSH and CDR2 LQKENI come from the germline V gene.

V and J are TRBV5-1 and TRBJ2-7; 7 bases align to TRBD1. The CDR3 is 15 amino acids. J lost 4 bases, V lost 2 bases, and 9 bases had no gene match. The V gene's germline CDR1 is SGHRS and CDR2 YFSETQ. CDR3 in DNA: TGCGCCAGCAGCTTTGGGGACAGAGAGATTTACGAGCAGTACTTC. Residues: CASSFGDREIYEQYF.

This clonotype came up a few times. Its ends do not fully match the called genes, so a read error is possible. The chain is built from TRBV12-3 or TRBV12-4 and TRBJ2-1; 7 bases align to TRBD2. This CDR3 has 18 amino acids. The CDR3 region is CASSLWWGGGSSHNEQFF. CDR3 DNA: TGTGCCAGCAGTTTATGGTGGGGAGGCGGGAGCTCCCACAATGAGCAGTTCTTC.

This chain links TRBV4-2 with TRBJ2-2, with D maybe TRBD2 (6 bases). The length of the CDR3 is 16 residues. From germline, CDR1 is LGHNA and CDR2 YNFKEQ. V dropped 1 base and J dropped 3 bases, with 12 bases sitting between them. The CDR3 DNA follows: TGTGCCAGCAGCCAAGGAGGGGAGGTGGACACCGGGGAGCTGTTTTTT. It translates to CASSQGGEVDTGELFF.

The gene calls are TRBV6-5 and TRBJ2-2, with D hard to call. There are 15 residues in the CDR3. Looked up from germline, CDR1 is MNHEY and CDR2 is SVGAGI. Trimming took 1 base from V and 7 from J, leaving 13 bases between them. The CDR3 loop is CASSYWARKDGELFF. Here the CDR3 DNA reads TGTGCCAGCAGTTACTGGGCTAGAAAGGACGGGGAGCTGTTTTTT.

This clonotype was picked up a small number of times. The V gene is TRBV27, the J gene TRBJ2-3; no clear D gene. Germline assignment: CDR1 MNHEY and CDR2 SMNVEV (reference sequence). The CDR3 consists of 15 residues. The V and J ends lost 6 bases and 6 bases respectively, with 19 bases between them. The DNA of the CDR3 is TGTGCCAGCAGCCTCGAAAGGGCCGCTCGGGATACGCAGTATTTT. Its translation: CASSLERAARDTQYF.

The chain joins TRBV6-1 to TRBJ2-3; D assignment may be TRBD1 or TRBD2 (5 bases each). V was cut by 7 bases and J by 0 bases, with 11 bases left in between. Germline values: CDR1 MNHNS, CDR2 SASEGT. This CDR3 is 14 amino acids long. The CDR3 sequence is CASTPWGSTDTQYF. The DNA of the CDR3 is TGTGCCAGCACCCCATGGGGGAGCACAGATACGCAGTATTTT.

In its sample, this clonotype was seen many times. The chain carries TRBV20-1 and TRBJ1-2; no clear D gene. The CDR3 runs to 11 residues. Trimming shortened V by 0 bases and J by 10 bases, and 9 bases separated the two germline ends. Per the germline V gene, CDR1 is DFQATT and CDR2 is SNEGSKA (reference sequence). CDR3 DNA: TGCAGTGCTAGAGATTCCCCCCCCTACACCTTC. Translating it yields CSARDSPPYTF.

In its sample, this clonotype was seen a few times. The chain has TRBV4-2 and TRBJ2-1; no definite D call. Trimming removed 0 bases at V and 1 base at J, with 7 bases between. The length of the CDR3 is 15 residues. The germline gives CDR1 LGHNA, CDR2 YNFKEQ. The CDR3 DNA reads as TGTGCCAGCAGCCAAGACTACCTGTCCTACAATGAGCAGTTCTTC. Its translation is CASSQDYLSYNEQFF.

This clonotype was found many times. Here the CDR3 DNA reads TGTGCCAGCAGTCCCGCTGGGGGGGATAGTCAGCCCCAGCATTTT. Protein: CASSPAGGDSQPQHF. V and J are TRBV6-5 and TRBJ1-5; a possible D gene is TRBD1 (5 bases). The CDR3 covers 15 residues. V was trimmed by 5 bases and J by 6 bases, leaving 17 bases between them. Germline V gene data show CDR1 as MNHEY and CDR2 as SVGAGI.

The chain recombines TRBV7-2 with TRBJ1-5; tentative D call: TRBD1 (5 bases). The V end lost 2 bases, the J end lost 7 bases, and 9 bases lay between the germline ends. The CDR3 runs 13 residues. Germline V gene data show CDR1 as SGHTA and CDR2 as FQGNSA. CDR3 region: CASSLTGEQPQHF. The CDR3 coding sequence is TGTGCCAGCAGCTTAACGGGGGAACAGCCCCAGCATTTT. Looking up the rest from reference TRBV7-2 and TRBJ1-5 gives the full variable domain: GAGVSQSPSNKVTEKGKDVELRCDPISGHTALYWYRQSLGQGLEFLIYFQGNSAPDKSGLPSDRFSAERTGGSVSTLTIQRTQQEDSAVYLCASSLTGEQPQHFGDGTRLSIL.

This clonotype was recorded at least ten times. The chain couples TRBV11-2 to TRBJ1-4, with D possibly TRBD1 on 5 matching bases. CDR3 length equals 16 residues. Trimming pared 4 bases from V and 0 bases from J, leaving 12 bases between. The germline CDR1 and CDR2 sequences are SGHAT and FQNNGV. In DNA, the CDR3 is TGTGCCAGCAGCTGGGACCATTTCACAACTAATGAAAAACTGTTTTTT. This gives the protein CASSWDHFTTNEKLFF. Complete variable domain (other parts from reference TRBV11-2 and TRBJ1-4): EAGVAQSPRYKIIEKRQSVAFWCNPISGHATLYWYQQILGQGPKLLIQFQNNGVVDDSQLPKDRFSAERLKGVDSTLKIQPAKLEDSAVYLCASSWDHFTTNEKLFFGSGTQLSVL.

The rearrangement uses TRBV15 and TRBJ2-7, with D unclear. Looked up from germline, CDR1 is LNHNV and CDR2 is YYDKDF (reference sequence). With 4 bases removed from V and 5 bases from J, the gap between germline ends came to 24 bases. The CDR3 is 17 residues long. The CDR3 sequence is CATSTPKGLPVMDEQYF. DNA of the CDR3: TGTGCCACCAGCACTCCGAAAGGTCTCCCGGTGATGGACGAGCAGTACTTC.